Presented here are 10 T cell receptor beta chains from one specimen sequenced in a study of cytomegalovirus exposure and HLA in healthy donors. Researchers ran the PCR with 60 Vbeta and 13 Jbeta primers. Produced via immunoSEQ multiplex PCR; TCRdb's table is partial and in-frame only. Among tens of thousands of clones listed, under 65% were seen once. Material: PBMCs. These receptors all come from a male donor in good health and CMV-seropositive.

J is TRBJ1-2 and V is TRBV5-4; 8 bases line up with TRBD1. The CDR3 length is 15 residues. V was pared by 0 bases and J by 7 bases, with 8 bases of the junction left unmatched. Germline V gene lookup returns CDR1 SGHNT and CDR2 YYREEE (reference sequence). As DNA, the CDR3 is TGTGCCAGCAGCTTGGCCCTGACAGGGGAAGCTGGCTACACCTTC. This codes for CASSLALTGEAGYTF.

This sequence joins TRBV25-1 and TRBJ2-5, with 8 bases fitting TRBD1. The J call may be incorrect, as the DNA end agrees better with TRBJ2-7. CDR3 size: 13 residues. Germline values: CDR1 MGHDK, CDR2 SYGVNS. The CDR3 bases are TGTGCCAGCATCGGGACAGGCCCCTACGAGCAGTACTTC. Its translation: CASIGTGPYEQYF.

The rearrangement uses TRBV7-2 and TRBJ2-2, with a tentative D call TRBD2 (5 bases). This CDR3 region has 15 residues. The germline V and J ends were trimmed by 5 bases and 3 bases, with 13 bases remaining between them. From germline, CDR1 is SGHTA and CDR2 FQGNSA. In DNA form, the CDR3 reads TGTGCCAGCAGCCCAACTAGAGAGTACACCGGGGAGCTGTTTTTT. It specifies CASSPTREYTGELFF.

This chain links TRBV2 with TRBJ2-7; 9 nucleotides agree with TRBD2. Germline V gives CDR1 SNHLY, CDR2 FYNNEI. After removal of 7 bases from V and 5 bases from J, the junction contained 9 bases not matched to a gene. The CDR3 is 14 residues long. CDR3 in DNA: TGTGCCAGCAAAGGCGGGGGGGGTCTCGACGAGCAGTACTTC. Translating gives CASKGGGGLDEQYF.

The sample holds a few counts of this clone. V gene TRBV11-1 combines with J gene TRBJ2-1; the match to TRBD2 covers 12 bases. CDR3 length: 15 amino acids. Per the germline V gene, CDR1 is SGHAT and CDR2 is FQDESV (reference sequence). V trimming: 1 base; J trimming: 5 bases; junction bases outside the gene matches: 0. The CDR3: CASSLGTSGNNEQFF. CDR3 sequence (DNA): TGTGCCAGCAGCTTAGGGACTAGCGGGAACAATGAGCAGTTCTTC.

The chain has TRBV19 and TRBJ2-4; the D is unclear. CDR1 is LNHDA and CDR2 is SQIVND in the germline V gene (reference sequence). CDR3 length: 14 amino acids. Trimming cost V 6 bases and J 0 bases, with 9 bases left between them. CDR3 loop: CASSPTVAKNIQYF. The CDR3 nucleotides read TGTGCCAGTAGCCCCACGGTAGCCAAAAACATTCAGTACTTC. Supplemented by reference TRBV19 and TRBJ2-4, the full variable domain reads DGGITQSPKYLFRKEGQNVTLSCEQNLNHDAMYWYRQDPGQGLRLIYYSQIVNDFQKGDIAEGYSVSREKKESFPLTVTSAQKNPTAFYLCASSPTVAKNIQYFGAGTRLSVL.

The rearrangement joins TRBV27 to TRBJ1-5, with 10 bases identical to TRBD1. The ends lost 2 bases at V and 4 bases at J; junction bases unmatched: 5. This CDR3 has 16 residues. Germline V gene sequence: CDR1 MNHEY, CDR2 SMNVEV (reference sequence). The CDR3 bases are TGTGCCAGCAGTTTAACGGGGGACAGGGGAAATCAGCCCCAGCATTTT. It encodes CASSLTGDRGNQPQHF.

The gene calls are TRBV7-9 and TRBJ1-2, with 8 bases fitting TRBD1. The CDR3 consists of 14 residues. Germline V gene lookup returns CDR1 SEHNR and CDR2 FQNEAQ (reference sequence). With 5 bases clipped from V and 4 bases from J, the junction kept 6 bases outside the gene matches. In DNA form, the CDR3 reads TGTGCCAGCAGCCCAGTGACAGGGGCCTATGGCTACACCTTC. Translated, it gives CASSPVTGAYGYTF.

With regard to this clone: A junction boundary mismatches the germline segment, possibly from a read error. The chain has TRBV2 and TRBJ1-1, with D unresolved. The CDR3 loop spans 12 amino acids. Germline-derived CDR1 and CDR2 are SNHLY and FYNNEI. The CDR3 bases are TGTGCCAGCAGTGGGGAGAACCCTGAAGCTTTCTTT. As protein: CASSGENPEAFF.

The chain employs TRBV5-1 and TRBJ2-5, with TRBD1 identical over 9 bases. This CDR3 contains 15 residues. V trimming: 0 bases; J trimming: 2 bases; junction bases outside the gene matches: 2. The V gene's germline CDR1 is SGHRS and CDR2 YFSETQ. The CDR3 protein is CASSLGQGGQETQYF. Written as DNA, the CDR3 is TGCGCCAGCAGCTTGGGACAGGGGGGTCAAGAGACCCAGTACTTC.